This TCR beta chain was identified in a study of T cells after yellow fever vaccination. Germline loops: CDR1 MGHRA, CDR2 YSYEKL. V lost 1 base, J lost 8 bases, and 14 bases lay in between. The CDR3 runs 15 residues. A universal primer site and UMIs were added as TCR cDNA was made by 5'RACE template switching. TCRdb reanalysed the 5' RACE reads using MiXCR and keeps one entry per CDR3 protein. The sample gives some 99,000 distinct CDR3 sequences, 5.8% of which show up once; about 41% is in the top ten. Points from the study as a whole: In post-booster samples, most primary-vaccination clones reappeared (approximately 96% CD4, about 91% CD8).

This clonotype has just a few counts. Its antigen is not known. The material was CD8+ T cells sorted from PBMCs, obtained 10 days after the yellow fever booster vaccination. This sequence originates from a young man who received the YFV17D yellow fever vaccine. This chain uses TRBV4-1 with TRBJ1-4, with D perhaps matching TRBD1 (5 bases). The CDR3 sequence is CASSQVVGRGEKLFF. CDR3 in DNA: TGCGCCAGCAGCCAAGTGGTGGGGCGCGGGGAAAAACTGTTTTTT.